This T cell receptor (beta chain) was observed in a study of T cells in tumors and immune-related adverse events. The CDR3 contains 14 residues. The germline V gene encodes CDR1 LNHDA and CDR2 SQIVND (reference sequence). Losses at the gene ends were 6 bases for V and 6 bases for J; bases not matched to a gene: 8. Repertoires were generated with immunoSEQ multiplex PCR, while TCRdb's copy carries only in-frame clones and drops some. This table has tens of thousands of clones, about nine tenths appearing once. This sequence was found in a female donor with metastatic renal cell carcinoma. The source was lymph node tissue, collected from a patient treated with anti-PD-1 therapy. This chain uses TRBV19 with TRBJ1-5, with 7 bases identical to TRBD1. The CDR3, as DNA: TGTGCCAGTAGCCCCGACAGGGAAACTCAGCCCCAGCATTTT. This encodes CASSPDRETQPQHF.